Following are 18 T cell receptor beta chains from one sample sequenced in a study of T cells in Graves' hyperthyroidism and ophthalmopathy. From RNA transcripts, TCR beta CDR3 regions were amplified. The study used the HTBI primer set for a first-round RT-PCR of the TCR CDR3. MiXCR, run by TCRdb on the multiplex PCR reads, gives a single entry per CDR3 protein. The sample consists of approximately 530,000 distinct CDR3 sequences, just under 20% of them appearing once. The sample taken for sequencing was blood. These receptor sequences come from a man aged 40-55 years with Graves' ophthalmopathy.

CDR3 protein: CASSSWLGGSYTF. CDR3 nucleotides: TGTGCCAGCAGCTCCTGGTTGGGGGGGAGCTACACCTTC. This rearrangement joins TRBV7-9 to TRBJ1-2; tentatively, D is TRBD1 (5 bases). The V gene's germline CDR1 is SEHNR and CDR2 FQNEAQ (reference sequence). The V gene lost 4 bases and the J gene lost 9 bases, with 15 bases spanning the gap. This CDR3 is built from 13 residues.

This clonotype was counted many times. J is TRBJ2-3 and V is TRBV7-8; 7 bases are a match to TRBD2. Germline V CDR1 and CDR2: SGHVS, FQNEAQ. The CDR3 is made up of 11 amino acids. J gave up 5 bases and V 8 bases, and 1 base lay outside the gene matches. CDR3 sequence: CASWGGDTQYF. CDR3 in DNA: TGTGCCAGCTGGGGGGGAGATACGCAGTATTTT.

The table lists this clonotype with a few counts. The genes are TRBV18 and TRBJ1-2; 7 nucleotides match TRBD1. This CDR3 is 14 amino acids long. Looked up from germline, CDR1 is KGHSH and CDR2 is LQKENI. V lost 2 bases, J lost 5 bases, and 5 bases stayed unmatched. In nucleotides, the CDR3 is TGTGCCAGCTCACCAGGACAGGACCGATATGGCTACACCTTC. Residues: CASSPGQDRYGYTF.

The V call is TRBV2, the J call TRBJ2-4; D is ambiguous. The germline V and J ends were trimmed by 2 bases and 0 bases, with 5 bases remaining between them. Per germline, CDR1 SNHLY and CDR2 FYNNEI. The CDR3 contains 14 residues. The CDR3 coding sequence is TGTGCCAGCAGTGAACAGCTAGCCAAAAACATTCAGTACTTC. This encodes CASSEQLAKNIQYF. The full variable domain, its missing parts supplied by reference TRBV2 and TRBJ2-4, is EPEVTQTPSHQVTQMGQEVILRCVPISNHLYFYWYRQILGQKVEFLVSFYNNEISEKSEIFDDQFSVERPDGSNFTLKIRSTKLEDSAMYFCASSEQLAKNIQYFGAGTRLSVL.

This chain connects TRBV28 to TRBJ2-7; no clear D. The CDR3 runs to 12 residues. The V gene's germline CDR1 is MDHEN and CDR2 SYDVKM. Trimming shortened V by 6 bases and J by 6 bases, and 12 bases separated the two germline ends. This chain's CDR3 is CASSLHPAEQYF. CDR3 DNA: TGTGCCAGCAGCCTACACCCCGCCGAGCAGTACTTC.

This clonotype was found many times. V and J are TRBV2 and TRBJ2-7; D is possibly TRBD2 (6 bases). Trimming removed 3 bases from V and 3 bases from J, with 21 bases in between. Germline lookup yields CDR1 SNHLY and CDR2 FYNNEI. This CDR3 contains 17 residues. The CDR3 nucleotides are TGTGCCAGCAGTGAGGACATAGGCGACGGGGGAAACTACGAGCAGTACTTC. Protein sequence: CASSEDIGDGGNYEQYF.

This chain links TRBV2 with TRBJ2-7, with 10 bases lining up with TRBD1. CDR3 length: 15 amino acids. Germline CDR1 SNHLY, CDR2 FYNNEI. The junction had 6 bases not matched to a gene; V was cut back by 4 bases and J by 3 bases. This chain's CDR3 is CASSGLRTGGYEQYF. CDR3 bases: TGTGCCAGCAGTGGGCTCCGGACAGGGGGCTACGAGCAGTACTTC.

This chain uses TRBV19 with TRBJ2-7; D perhaps matches TRBD1 (5 bases). Trimming took 7 bases from V and 4 from J, leaving 11 bases between them. Germline CDR1 and CDR2: LNHDA and SQIVND (reference sequence). The CDR3 runs to 12 residues. The CDR3 DNA reads TGTGCCAGTATGTCCAGGGCGTACGAGCAGTACTTC. This encodes CASMSRAYEQYF.

Many counts were recorded for this clonotype. The chain combines TRBV6-1 with TRBJ2-7; D might be TRBD1 (6 bases). In germline, CDR1 is MNHNS, CDR2 SASEGT. V was clipped by 0 bases and J by 0 bases, with 18 bases between them. The CDR3 length is 18 residues. CDR3 DNA sequence: TGTGCCAGCAGTGAAGCGCTTCTGGGCAGGGGAAGCTCCTACGAGCAGTACTTC. Its protein product is CASSEALLGRGSSYEQYF.

The table lists this clonotype with a few counts. J is TRBJ1-2 and V is TRBV12-3 or TRBV12-4; D uncertain. Between the trimmed V and J ends, which lost 3 bases and 8 bases, there was a span of 10 bases. This CDR3 is built from 12 residues. The CDR3 region has the DNA TGTGCCAGCAGTTTCCCAGCCATCGGCTACACCTTC. Its protein is CASSFPAIGYTF.

In its sample, this clonotype was seen a few times. The chain uses TRBV30 and TRBJ2-5; D remains ambiguous. V was shortened by 4 bases and J by 5 bases, with 23 bases between the two germline ends. CDR1 GTSNPN and CDR2 SVGIG come from the germline V gene (reference sequence). The CDR3 consists of 16 residues. The CDR3 region is CAWMARQSSDAETQYF. CDR3 coding DNA: TGTGCCTGGATGGCCCGCCAATCCTCGGACGCGGAGACCCAGTACTTC.

With regard to this clonotype: One end of the junction varies from germline; a read error may be responsible. The chain carries TRBV25-1 and TRBJ2-1; D call uncertain. From germline, CDR1 is MGHDK and CDR2 SYGVNS. The CDR3 sequence is 14 residues long. CDR3 protein: CASTEYSSYNEQFF. CDR3 DNA sequence: TGTGCCAGCACTGAATATAGTAGCTACAATGAGCAGTTCTTC.

This clonotype turned up a few times. V is TRBV6-2 or TRBV6-3 and J is TRBJ1-2; the D is unclear. The V end was cut by 10 bases, the J end by 8 bases, with 20 bases between. The germline gives CDR1 MNHEY, CDR2 SVGEGT. The CDR3 is 13 residues long. For the CDR3, the DNA is TGTGCCACCCAAGCTAGTCCCCTAGGAGGCTACACCTTC. It yields the protein CATQASPLGGYTF.

This clonotype was picked up many times. This chain connects TRBV30 to TRBJ1-2; D is undetermined. This CDR3 has 12 amino acids. V was trimmed by 2 bases and J by 4 bases, leaving 8 bases between them. Germline-derived CDR1 and CDR2 are GTSNPN and SVGIG (reference sequence). The DNA of the CDR3 is TGTGCCTGGAGTCCCGGGAGCTATGGCTACACCTTC. Translating gives CAWSPGSYGYTF.

The chain employs TRBV9 and TRBJ2-5, with D tentatively TRBD2 (7 bases). Trimming cost V 3 bases and J 4 bases, with 13 bases left between them. CDR3 length: 14 amino acids. The V gene's germline CDR1 is SGDLS and CDR2 YYNGEE. The CDR3 loop is CASSEGGAVETQYF. The CDR3 bases are TGTGCCAGCAGCGAGGGGGGGGCCGTAGAGACCCAGTACTTC.

This clonotype was observed a handful of times. V and J are TRBV27 and TRBJ2-7; 11 positions agree with TRBD2. With V trimmed by 3 bases and J by 3 bases, 4 bases remained unmatched. This CDR3 spans 15 amino acids. Germline lookup yields CDR1 MNHEY and CDR2 SMNVEV (reference sequence). The chain's CDR3 is CASSFTSGSVYEQYF. In DNA, the CDR3 is TGTGCCAGCAGTTTTACTAGCGGGAGTGTCTACGAGCAGTACTTC.

V and J are TRBV4-3 and TRBJ2-2; possibly TRBD2 for D (6 bases). The germline V and J ends were trimmed by 4 bases and 2 bases, with 17 bases remaining between them. The CDR3 runs to 17 residues. CDR1 and CDR2 from the germline V gene are LGHNA and YSLEER. The CDR3: CASSLEATGRNTGELFF. CDR3 DNA: TGCGCCAGCAGCCTTGAGGCCACCGGGAGAAACACCGGGGAGCTGTTTTTT.

The sample holds a few counts of this clonotype. V gene TRBV7-6 combines with J gene TRBJ2-2, with D tentatively TRBD2 (5 bases). The germline V gene has CDR1 SGHVS and CDR2 FNYEAQ. The CDR3 length is 15 residues. The germline V and J ends were trimmed by 2 bases and 4 bases, with 11 bases remaining between them. CDR3 in DNA: TGTGCCAGCAGCTTATTTAGAGGGCCCACCGGGGAGCTGTTTTTT. Amino acids: CASSLFRGPTGELFF.